This TCR beta chain was identified during a study of molecular identifiers for immune sequencing clone quantification. Bulk TCR libraries were made with methods that had been previously described and with listed TCR primers. A single record per CDR3 protein comes from TCRdb applying MiXCR to the PCR reads. The profile covers just under 650,000 distinct CDR3 sequences, with less than 20% appearing a single time and about 0.9% taken by the ten largest. CDR1 and CDR2 from the germline V gene are GTSNPN and SVGIG (reference sequence). Deletions cut 0 bases from V and 6 bases from J, with 5 bases between. The CDR3 runs to 12 residues. Naive CD8 T cells were picked out by sorting for CD8+CD4-CCR7+CD45RA+. The table lists this clonotype with many counts.

The sequence came from a human donor in good health. Some libraries in this study had Jurkat cell RNA spiked in. Sequencing was performed on naive CD8+ T cells from blood, with Jurkat cell RNA spiked in. Subset reported: FACS-sorted CD8+CD4-CCR7+CD45RA+ naive T cells. The chain carries TRBV30 and TRBJ2-2, with no clear D. CDR3 bases: TGTGCCTGGAGTGTAGAGGCCGGGGAGCTGTTTTTT. Its protein product is CAWSVEAGELFF.